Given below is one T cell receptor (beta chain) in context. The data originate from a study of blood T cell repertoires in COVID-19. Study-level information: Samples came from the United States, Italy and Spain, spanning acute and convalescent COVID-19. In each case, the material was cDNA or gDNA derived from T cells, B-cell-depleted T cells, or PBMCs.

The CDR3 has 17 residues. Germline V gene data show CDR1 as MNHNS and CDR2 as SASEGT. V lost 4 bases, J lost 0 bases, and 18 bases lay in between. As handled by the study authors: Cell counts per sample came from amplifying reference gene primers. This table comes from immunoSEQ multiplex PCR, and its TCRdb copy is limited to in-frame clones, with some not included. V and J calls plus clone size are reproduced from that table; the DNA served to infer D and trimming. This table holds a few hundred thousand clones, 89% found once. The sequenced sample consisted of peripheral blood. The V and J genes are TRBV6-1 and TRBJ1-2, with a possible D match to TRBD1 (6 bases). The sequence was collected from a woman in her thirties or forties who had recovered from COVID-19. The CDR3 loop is CASSGPGTTSTNYGYTF. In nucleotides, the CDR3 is TGTGCCAGCAGTGGGCCCGGGACAACCTCAACTAACTATGGCTACACCTTC.